This entry lists 29 T cell receptor beta chains sequenced from one sample in a study of identical twins. In TCRdb, the 5' RACE reads were re-called with MiXCR into one record per CDR3 protein. The top ten clones hold approximately 7.9% of a sample with 300,000 to 400,000 distinct CDR3 sequences, 9% to 15% of them seen once. These data also featured in a second study, about yellow fever vaccine responses in identical twins.

Sequenced material: CD8+ T cells sorted from blood. The receptors come from a woman in her late teens or twenties in good health.

This clonotype was picked up a small number of times. The gene calls are TRBV18 and TRBJ2-1; D is uncertain. V gave up 2 bases and J gave up 0 bases, with 14 bases separating them. The CDR3 loop spans 17 amino acids. Germline V lookup: CDR1 KGHSH, CDR2 LQKENI. The chain's CDR3 is CASSPAPSAYSYNEQFF. CDR3 DNA: TGTGCCAGCTCACCAGCACCAAGCGCGTACTCCTACAATGAGCAGTTCTTC.

This clonotype was observed many times. The chain employs TRBV2 and TRBJ2-5; D possibly uses TRBD1 or TRBD2 (5 bases each). The CDR3 covers 13 residues. CDR1 and CDR2 from the germline V gene are SNHLY and FYNNEI. Trimming cost V 9 bases and J 5 bases, with 16 bases left between them. The CDR3 nucleotides read TGTGCCAGTAATAGTTGGGGGACGGAGACCCAGTACTTC. Protein product: CASNSWGTETQYF.

This sequence joins TRBV12-5 and TRBJ2-1; D gene ambiguous. V was trimmed by 5 bases and J by 10 bases, leaving 9 bases between them. The CDR3 consists of 11 residues. CDR1 and CDR2 from the germline V gene are LGHNT and FRNRAP. CDR3 nucleotide sequence: TGTGCTAGTGGTGATCAGAGGGAGCAGTTCTTC. This gives the protein CASGDQREQFF.

In its sample, this clonotype was seen many times. The chain carries TRBV5-1 and TRBJ2-2; D may be TRBD1 or TRBD2 (5 bases each). The V end was cut by 0 bases, the J end by 2 bases, with 8 bases between. CDR1 is SGHRS and CDR2 is YFSETQ in the germline V gene. The length of the CDR3 is 15 residues. The CDR3 DNA is TGCGCCAGCAGCTTGGTGGGACGAAACACCGGGGAGCTGTTTTTT. Residues: CASSLVGRNTGELFF.

Notes on this clonotype: A much larger clone differs by one base, so this may be a read error. The genes are TRBV27 and TRBJ1-5; D remains ambiguous. The CDR3 totals 13 residues. Germline values: CDR1 MNHEY, CDR2 SMNVEV (reference sequence). This CDR3 reads CVSSLYRDQPQHF. The CDR3 nucleotides are TGTGTCAGCAGTTTATACAGAGATCAGCCCCAGCATTTT.

The CDR3 spells CASKRTGGAAEAFF. Here the CDR3 DNA reads TGTGCCAGCAAGAGGACAGGGGGCGCGGCTGAAGCTTTCTTT. The rearrangement links TRBV28 to TRBJ1-1, with TRBD1 matching over 11 bases. The V and J ends lost 7 bases and 6 bases, in that order; junction bases with no gene match: 7. Germline V gives CDR1 MDHEN, CDR2 SYDVKM. The CDR3 spans 14 residues.

A few counts support this clonotype. The CDR3 DNA reads TGTGCCACCAGCAGATTGATGACTATGGGCTACACCTTC. Encoded protein: CATSRLMTMGYTF. The chain couples TRBV15 to TRBJ1-2; D is uncertain. CDR1 is LNHNV and CDR2 is YYDKDF in the germline V gene (reference sequence). V lost 2 bases to trimming and J lost 8 bases, with 12 bases between them. The CDR3 is 13 residues long.

This clonotype was counted a single time. One base away lies a much larger clone, so this may be a sequencing read error. V is TRBV4-1 and J is TRBJ2-7, with D perhaps being TRBD1 or TRBD2 (5 bases each). Per the germline V gene, CDR1 is MGHRA and CDR2 is YSYEKL. This CDR3 has 13 amino acids. CDR3 DNA sequence: TGCGCCAGCAGCCAGGGACCCAACTACGAGCAGCACTTC. Translated: CASSQGPNYEQHF.

There are a few counts of this clonotype. V is TRBV11-1 and J is TRBJ1-2, with 8 bases matching TRBD1. Losses at the gene ends were 5 bases for V and 2 bases for J; bases not matched to a gene: 4. The CDR3 runs to 14 residues. Germline lookup yields CDR1 SGHAT and CDR2 FQDESV (reference sequence). The CDR3 reads CASSLTGDNYGYTF. The DNA of the CDR3 is TGTGCCAGCAGCCTGACAGGGGACAACTATGGCTACACCTTC.

This clonotype was observed a handful of times. The chain joins TRBV29-1 to TRBJ1-2; no firm D call. Germline V CDR1 and CDR2: SQVTM, ANQGSEA. The CDR3 extends over 11 amino acids. V was pared by 2 bases and J by 4 bases, with 5 bases between. CDR3 sequence (DNA): TGCAGCGTTGAACAGGCCTATGGCTACACCTTC. Translation: CSVEQAYGYTF.

The chain combines TRBV29-1 with TRBJ1-4; 8 positions agree with TRBD1. With 7 bases clipped from V and 2 bases from J, the junction kept 3 bases outside the gene matches. This CDR3 comprises 13 residues. Germline V gene data show CDR1 as SQVTM and CDR2 as ANQGSEA. This CDR3 reads CSAQGETNEKLFF. The CDR3 DNA is TGCAGCGCACAGGGGGAGACTAATGAAAAACTGTTTTTT.

In its sample, this clonotype was seen a few times. The chain is built from TRBV10-3 and TRBJ2-6; D gene unclear. Germline CDR1 ENHRY, CDR2 SYGVKD. V was pared by 5 bases and J by 2 bases, with 7 bases between. CDR3 size: 14 residues. The CDR3 DNA is TGTGCCATCAGTTCCCGTGCTGGGGCCAACGTCCTGACTTTC. Translating gives CAISSRAGANVLTF.

In its sample, this clonotype was seen many times. V and J are TRBV7-9 and TRBJ2-1, with D perhaps matching TRBD1 or TRBD2 (5 bases each). The CDR3 is 14 amino acids. Germline lookup yields CDR1 SEHNR and CDR2 FQNEAQ (reference sequence). Deletions cut 5 bases from V and 3 bases from J, with 11 bases between. The CDR3 is CASSPGAGYNEQFF. The DNA for the CDR3 is TGTGCCAGCAGCCCCGGGGCGGGCTACAATGAGCAGTTCTTC.

This clonotype was detected only a few times. The rearrangement links TRBV24-1 to TRBJ2-1; no clear D gene. The CDR3 has 12 amino acids. Germline V lookup: CDR1 KGHDR, CDR2 SFDVKD. The V and J ends lost 3 bases and 5 bases respectively, with 4 bases between them. CDR3 sequence reads: CATSDTNNEQFF. CDR3 nucleotide sequence: TGTGCCACCAGTGATACCAACAATGAGCAGTTCTTC.

The chain uses TRBV13 and TRBJ2-7, with 7 positions matching TRBD2. Germline V gene data show CDR1 as PRHDT and CDR2 as FYEKMQ (reference sequence). The junction had 7 bases not matched to a gene; V was cut back by 5 bases and J by 6 bases. This CDR3 spans 13 amino acids. In nucleotides, the CDR3 is TGTGCCAGCAGCGAAGGGGAGGGCCTCGAGCAGTACTTC. Protein: CASSEGEGLEQYF.

This clonotype was observed many times. The rearrangement joins TRBV4-1 to TRBJ2-1, with unresolved D. There are 15 residues in the CDR3. V was trimmed by 0 bases and J by 3 bases, leaving 9 bases between them. Germline V CDR1 and CDR2: MGHRA, YSYEKL. CDR3 region: CASSQDIGFYNEQFF. CDR3 nucleotides: TGCGCCAGCAGCCAAGATATCGGTTTCTACAATGAGCAGTTCTTC.

The chain is built from TRBV24-1 and TRBJ1-2, with D unclear. Looked up from germline, CDR1 is KGHDR and CDR2 is SFDVKD. V was clipped by 0 bases and J by 2 bases, with 6 bases between them. CDR3 length: 14 amino acids. CDR3 sequence reads: CATSDLMQNYGYTF. The CDR3 bases are TGTGCCACCAGTGATTTGATGCAGAACTATGGCTACACCTTC.

The chain couples TRBV20-1 to TRBJ2-1, with TRBD2 matching 10 bases. After removal of 0 bases from V and 0 bases from J, the junction contained 2 bases not matched to a gene. Germline V CDR1 and CDR2: DFQATT, SNEGSKA (reference sequence). The CDR3 runs 16 residues. As DNA, the CDR3 is TGCAGTGCTAGAGAGAGCGGGAGGGCCTCCTACAATGAGCAGTTCTTC. As protein: CSARESGRASYNEQFF.

This clonotype occurred a few times. The chain employs TRBV7-7 and TRBJ2-3; D call uncertain. V lost 4 bases, J lost 0 bases, and 5 bases lay in between. Per the germline V gene, CDR1 is SSHAT and CDR2 is FNYEAQ (reference sequence). The CDR3 spans 13 residues. CDR3 protein: CASSSHSTDTQYF. DNA for the CDR3: TGTGCCAGCAGCTCACATAGCACAGATACGCAGTATTTT.

This clonotype has a handful of counts. The V gene is TRBV6-1, the J gene TRBJ2-3, with 8 bases lining up with TRBD2. The CDR3 loop spans 16 amino acids. V shed 1 base, J shed 4 bases, and the junction held 7 bases outside the gene matches. Germline V lookup: CDR1 MNHNS, CDR2 SASEGT. CDR3 loop: CASSEDPAGEADTQYF. CDR3 DNA: TGTGCCAGCAGTGAAGACCCAGCGGGGGAAGCAGATACGCAGTATTTT.

This clonotype was found a few times. The chain employs TRBV5-1 and TRBJ2-5, with TRBD1 identical over 8 bases. Germline V gene lookup returns CDR1 SGHRS and CDR2 YFSETQ. The CDR3 is 16 residues long. V gave up 0 bases and J gave up 0 bases; unmatched junction bases: 4. Here the CDR3 DNA reads TGCGCCAGCAGCTTGGAGGTGGGACAGGACCAAGAGACCCAGTACTTC. Protein sequence: CASSLEVGQDQETQYF.

The chain links TRBV9 to TRBJ2-7; D ambiguous. The CDR3 totals 11 residues. The V end lost 3 bases, the J end lost 7 bases, and 8 bases lay between the germline ends. The V gene's germline CDR1 is SGDLS and CDR2 YYNGEE. For the CDR3, the DNA is TGTGCCAGCAGCGCGAGTCGGGAGCAGTACTTC. This codes for CASSASREQYF.

In this sample, this clonotype turned up many times. The chain couples TRBV5-1 to TRBJ2-7, with D unresolved. CDR3 length equals 15 residues. Germline V CDR1 and CDR2: SGHRS, YFSETQ. V lost 3 bases and J lost 0, with 13 bases in between. The CDR3 here is CASSCCGARSYEQYF. As DNA, the CDR3 is TGCGCCAGCAGCTGCTGTGGAGCCCGCTCCTACGAGCAGTACTTC.

The chain joins TRBV5-4 to TRBJ2-3; D gene ambiguous. Trimming took 0 bases from V and 3 from J, leaving 5 bases between them. CDR3 length: 13 amino acids. Germline V gene lookup returns CDR1 SGHNT and CDR2 YYREEE (reference sequence). The CDR3 nucleotides are TGTGCCAGCAGCTTGGACTATACAGATACGCAGTATTTT. The encoded protein is CASSLDYTDTQYF.

This clonotype was recorded a few times. In DNA form, the CDR3 reads TGTGCCAGCAGTCCTAGGACAGGAAGCTCCTATAATTCACCCCTCCACTTT. This encodes CASSPRTGSSYNSPLHF. The chain uses TRBV28 and TRBJ1-6; 7 bases align to TRBD1. In germline, CDR1 is MDHEN, CDR2 SYDVKM. V shed 5 bases and J 0 bases; nucleotides not matched to a gene: 7. CDR3 size: 17 residues. The complete variable domain, with remaining parts taken from reference TRBV28 and TRBJ1-6, reads DVKVTQSSRYLVKRTGEKVFLECVQDMDHENMFWYRQDPGLGLRLIYFSYDVKMKEKGDIPEGYSVSREKKERFSLILESASTNQTSMYLCASSPRTGSSYNSPLHFGNGTRLTVT.

The gene calls are TRBV9 and TRBJ2-3, with 7 bases aligning to TRBD2. This CDR3 has 15 amino acids. The V and J ends lost 0 bases and 2 bases, in that order; junction bases with no gene match: 3. From germline, CDR1 is SGDLS and CDR2 YYNGEE. In DNA form, the CDR3 reads TGTGCCAGCAGCGTAGGGCTAGCGGTCACAGATACGCAGTATTTT. This sequence encodes CASSVGLAVTDTQYF.

The CDR3 region has the DNA TGTGCCAGTAGTATAGATCCCGCCTTCGGGGTTATCCATGAGCAGTTCTTC. This encodes CASSIDPAFGVIHEQFF. The J gene is TRBJ2-1, the V gene TRBV19; possible D gene TRBD2, 5 bases. The germline CDR1 and CDR2 sequences are LNHDA and SQIVND (reference sequence). The CDR3 is 17 amino acids. Between the trimmed V and J ends, which lost 0 bases and 8 bases, there was a span of 20 bases. Full variable domain (rest looked up from reference TRBV19 and TRBJ2-1): DGGITQSPKYLFRKEGQNVTLSCEQNLNHDAMYWYRQDPGQGLRLIYYSQIVNDFQKGDIAEGYSVSREKKESFPLTVTSAQKNPTAFYLCASSIDPAFGVIHEQFFGPGTRLTVL.

The chain employs TRBV7-9 and TRBJ1-1; 7 positions agree with TRBD1. Germline assignment: CDR1 SEHNR and CDR2 FQNEAQ (reference sequence). Unmatched junction bases numbered 8, after V lost 3 bases and J lost 1 base. This CDR3 is built from 16 residues. DNA for the CDR3: TGTGCCAGCAGCTTTAAAAGGACAGGAAAGAACACTGAAGCTTTCTTT. This sequence encodes CASSFKRTGKNTEAFF. The full variable domain, in which reference TRBV7-9 and TRBJ1-1 provide the parts outside the CDR3, is DTGVSQNPRHKITKRGQNVTFRCDPISEHNRLYWYRQTLGQGPEFLTYFQNEAQLEKSRLLSDRFSAERPKGSFSTLEIQRTEQGDSAMYLCASSFKRTGKNTEAFFGQGTRLTVV.

In this sample, this clonotype turned up many times. The rearrangement links TRBV2 to TRBJ2-2; no firm D call. Trimming pared 7 bases from V and 0 bases from J, leaving 3 bases between. The V gene's germline CDR1 is SNHLY and CDR2 FYNNEI. The CDR3 consists of 12 residues. CDR3 bases: TGTGCCAGCAAGGCGAACACCGGGGAGCTGTTTTTT. It specifies CASKANTGELFF.